This T cell receptor beta chain is drawn from a study of blood T cell repertoires in COVID-19 (dated by TCRdb to 2019 to 2021). With regard to the full study: Samples from collaborators originated in the United States, Italy and Spain and spanned both the acute and convalescent phases of COVID-19. Samples came from the ongoing ImmuneRACE study (first 160 participants) plus 1,254 subjects from 6 global collaborators. The material from the prospective study consisted of cDNA or gDNA derived from T cells, B-cell-depleted T cells, or PBMCs. The repertoires were released in a freely available public database meant as a resource for research on the immune response to SARS-CoV-2. Nearly every sample came with metadata listing a de-identified subject ID, COVID-19 status, age in years and sex. Subjects who had been exposed to COVID-19, were actively infected with it, or had recovered from it provided the deeply sampled blood TCRbeta repertoires that made up the dataset. Where available, HLA class I and class II types were taken from metadata supplied by the sample provider and were not determined by assay-based typing.

A word on this clone: Its antigen is still unknown. Per-base qualities were not stored, and no clone one base away is much larger.

V ends up 0 bases short and J 7 bases short, with an unmatched junction base count of 5. Per the germline V gene (reference sequence), SGHNT is the CDR1 and YYREEE is the CDR2. The cysteine opens and the phenylalanine closes a CDR3 of 15 amino acids. Only the CDR3 region is kept as DNA, spanning 45 bases read in frame from base 1. Each collaborating institution followed its own protocols to collect whole blood in K2EDTA tubes. Collaborator samples were shipped for TCRbeta analysis as frozen whole blood, isolated PBMCs, or DNA extracted from either sample type. The paper as a whole reports these results and caveats: The amount of clinical and demographic metadata varied by source and participant and was provided uncurated.

TCRbeta CDR3 regions were amplified from genomic DNA using the immunoSEQ Assay, a bias-controlled multiplex PCR. In the source study's methods: Nucleated cell counts per sample were estimated from amplification of reference gene primers within the assay. To quantify the absolute abundance of each unique TCRbeta CDR3 rearrangement, sequence reads were collapsed and filtered. For each sample, productive Simpson clonality was calculated as the square root of Simpson's diversity index across productive rearrangements. Sourced from immuneACCESS, this table was stored by TCRdb with only in-frame sequences that have V and J called. A share of the clones is absent; for the studies checked, an unresolved V gene accounts for under half, and the remainder has no known explanation. That table furnishes V, J and clone size, whereas the DNA furnished D and trimming. Recorded for this sample are about 21,000 clones; approximately 83% of them occurred a single time. The top ten clonotypes cover 6.5% to 8.5% of the sample.

Sequencing was carried out using peripheral blood. Recombination linked TRBV5-4 to TRBJ1-4, with TRBD1 matching 8 junction bases. This sequence originates from a human donor in a cohort sampled during active COVID-19. Here is the DNA: TGTGCCAGCAGCTTGGCAGGGGGCGCGGGTGAAAAACTGTTTTTT. It encodes CASSLAGGAGEKLFF. Reference TRBV5-4 and TRBJ1-4 genes cover what lies past the CDR3, so the full variable domain is ETGVTQSPTHLIKTRGQQVTLRCSSQSGHNTVSWYQQALGQGPQFIFQYYREEENGRGNFPPRFSGLQFPNYSSELNVNALELDDSALYLCASSLAGGAGEKLFFGSGTQLSVL.